Each of the 17 T cell receptor beta chains below was sequenced from the same sample in a study of technical replicates of blood from a handful of donors. Clones were sequenced by immunoSEQ multiplex PCR, and TCRdb holds only the in-frame ones, with some missing. This table holds about 88,000 clones, 92% found once. Sequencing was performed on T cells isolated from PBMCs. These receptors all come from a human donor in good health.

The rearrangement joins TRBV19 to TRBJ1-5; no clear D gene. Trimming stripped 3 bases from V and 0 bases from J, with 12 bases between. The V gene's germline CDR1 is LNHDA and CDR2 SQIVND (reference sequence). The CDR3 is made up of 16 amino acids. CDR3 sequence (DNA): TGTGCCAGTAGTATTCGCCGCCAGTTTAGCAATCAGCCCCAGCATTTT. It codes for CASSIRRQFSNQPQHF.

The gene calls are TRBV7-8 and TRBJ2-5; tentatively, D is TRBD1 (5 bases). Per germline, CDR1 SGHVS and CDR2 FQNEAQ. V lost 5 bases, J lost 4 bases, and 8 bases lay in between. The length of the CDR3 is 12 residues. CDR3 amino acids: CASSKDIETQYF. The CDR3 DNA reads TGTGCCAGCAGCAAGGACATAGAGACCCAGTACTTC.

V is TRBV6-1 and J is TRBJ1-5; a possible D gene is TRBD1 (6 bases). V was cut by 5 bases and J by 5 bases, with 13 bases left in between. This CDR3 region has 14 residues. The V gene's germline CDR1 is MNHNS and CDR2 SASEGT. CDR3 protein: CASSLQGEDQPQHF. The CDR3 coding sequence is TGTGCCAGCAGTTTACAGGGTGAGGATCAGCCCCAGCATTTT.

The V call is TRBV12-2, the J call TRBJ2-7; TRBD2 is the table's D call and was not checked against the DNA. TRBV12-2 has pseudogene status. CDR3 length: 18 residues. The CDR3 DNA sequence: TGTGCAAGTCGCCCCAGATTAGTGGAGGCTGAAGGGAATGATGAGCAGTACTTC. Translating it yields CASRPRLVEAEGNDEQYF.

V usage is TRBV2 and J usage is TRBJ2-2; 14 nucleotides agree with TRBD2. Germline lookup yields CDR1 SNHLY and CDR2 FYNNEI. The CDR3 extends over 18 amino acids. Trimming took 7 bases from V and 6 from J; bases not matched to a gene: 13. The CDR3 sequence: CASTSRVETSGRAGELFF. The CDR3 DNA is TGTGCCAGCACCTCCAGGGTAGAGACTAGCGGGAGGGCCGGGGAGCTGTTTTTT.

This chain links TRBV7-8 with TRBJ2-3; 9 nucleotides match TRBD1. This CDR3 comprises 16 residues. V was clipped by 1 base and J by 0 bases; unmatched bases: 2. Per the germline V gene, CDR1 is SGHVS and CDR2 is FQNEAQ. The CDR3 coding sequence is TGTGCCAGCAGCTTAGGACAGGGGGGTAGCACAGATACGCAGTATTTT. Amino acid sequence: CASSLGQGGSTDTQYF.

The chain combines TRBV11-3 with TRBJ1-2; D perhaps matches TRBD1 (5 bases). Germline CDR1 and CDR2: SGHNT and YENEEA. The V gene lost 5 bases and the J gene lost 7 bases, with 29 bases spanning the gap. CDR3 size: 18 residues. CDR3: CASSPGSRYGEWRGGYTF. CDR3 bases: TGTGCCAGCAGCCCTGGGAGTCGTTATGGAGAGTGGAGGGGTGGCTACACCTTC.

This chain connects TRBV14 to TRBJ2-7; D possibly corresponds to TRBD1 (6 bases). The V end was cut by 4 bases, the J end by 6 bases, with 16 bases between. The CDR3 is 14 amino acids. CDR1 is SGHDN and CDR2 is FVKESK in the germline V gene. The CDR3 coding sequence is TGTGCCAGCAGCCCCTACGGGACAATGGTCGAGCAGTACTTC. Its translation is CASSPYGTMVEQYF.

This CDR3 reads CASSLDRVATQYF. The CDR3, as DNA: TGCGCCAGCAGCTTGGACAGGGTGGCGACCCAGTACTTC. This sequence joins TRBV5-1 and TRBJ2-5; D perhaps matches TRBD1 (6 bases). V was clipped by 0 bases and J by 7 bases, with 10 bases between them. The CDR3 length is 13 residues. Looked up from germline, CDR1 is SGHRS and CDR2 is YFSETQ.

The DNA of the CDR3 is TGTGCCAGCAAAGGAGCGGGCAAAGAGACCCAGTACTTC. Translation: CASKGAGKETQYF. The chain combines TRBV28 with TRBJ2-5, with D maybe TRBD2 (6 bases). CDR3 size: 13 residues. V lost 7 bases to trimming and J lost 3 bases, with 12 bases between them. CDR1 and CDR2 from the germline V gene are MDHEN and SYDVKM. The whole variable domain, filled in from reference TRBV28 and TRBJ2-5, reads DVKVTQSSRYLVKRTGEKVFLECVQDMDHENMFWYRQDPGLGLRLIYFSYDVKMKEKGDIPEGYSVSREKKERFSLILESASTNQTSMYLCASKGAGKETQYFGPGTRLLVL.

J is TRBJ2-7 and V is TRBV7-2, with TRBD1 identical over 7 bases. The germline V gene has CDR1 SGHTA and CDR2 FQGNSA. The CDR3 is 14 amino acids. Trimming at V came to 5 bases and at J to 2 bases, leaving 6 bases not matched to a gene. The CDR3 spells CASSQSGTAYEQYF. The CDR3 region has the DNA TGTGCCAGCAGCCAATCAGGGACAGCCTACGAGCAGTACTTC.

The chain links TRBV7-9 to TRBJ2-1, with 15 bases that match TRBD2. The J segment lost 7 bases and the V segment lost 6 bases, leaving 10 bases of the junction unmatched. The germline V gene encodes CDR1 SEHNR and CDR2 FQNEAQ (reference sequence). This CDR3 is built from 17 residues. The chain's CDR3 is CASRPPGTSGRHNEQFF. Written as DNA, the CDR3 is TGTGCCAGCAGACCCCCCGGGACTAGCGGGAGGCATAATGAGCAGTTCTTC. The whole variable domain, filled in from reference TRBV7-9 and TRBJ2-1, reads DTGVSQNPRHKITKRGQNVTFRCDPISEHNRLYWYRQTLGQGPEFLTYFQNEAQLEKSRLLSDRFSAERPKGSFSTLEIQRTEQGDSAMYLCASRPPGTSGRHNEQFFGPGTRLTVL.

J is TRBJ2-7 and V is TRBV6-6; TRBD2 matches 8 bases. This CDR3 spans 13 amino acids. CDR1 is MNHNY and CDR2 is SVGAGI in the germline V gene (reference sequence). The J segment lost 7 bases and the V segment lost 2 bases, leaving 4 bases of the junction unmatched. The CDR3 nucleotides read TGTGCCAGCAGTTACGGCGGGGGGCGAGAGCAGTACTTC. This sequence encodes CASSYGGGREQYF.

The chain has TRBV29-1 and TRBJ1-1; 9 bases map to TRBD1. The V gene end was trimmed by 7 bases and the J gene end by 5 bases; junction bases not matched to a gene: 8. Germline CDR1 is SQVTM and CDR2 is ANQGSEA. This CDR3 has 13 amino acids. In nucleotides, the CDR3 is TGCAGCGCTCACAGGGGGCGGGTAACTGAAGCTTTCTTT. Amino acids: CSAHRGRVTEAFF. Using reference TRBV29-1 and TRBJ1-1 for the parts outside the CDR3, the full variable domain is SAVISQKPSRDICQRGTSLTIQCQVDSQVTMMFWYRQQPGQSLTLIATANQGSEATYESGFVIDKFPISRPNLTFSTLTVSNMSPEDSSIYLCSAHRGRVTEAFFGQGTRLTVV.

The rearrangement links TRBV11-3 to TRBJ2-5; 13 positions match TRBD2. CDR3 length: 18 amino acids. Germline V lookup: CDR1 SGHNT, CDR2 YENEEA. With V trimmed by 0 bases and J by 5 bases, 9 bases remained unmatched. CDR3 DNA sequence: TGTGCCAGCAGCTTAGATCGATGGGGGACTAGCGGGAACGAGACCCAGTACTTC. Residues: CASSLDRWGTSGNETQYF.

This chain connects TRBV6-6 to TRBJ1-2; D perhaps matches TRBD1 (6 bases). This CDR3 has 15 residues. The ends were cut back, 7 bases at V and 4 bases at J, with 19 bases in the middle. Germline V gene lookup returns CDR1 MNHNY and CDR2 SVGAGI (reference sequence). CDR3 coding DNA: TGTGCCAGCAACCCCGATCCGGGACAAGTCTATGGCTACACCTTC. Amino acids: CASNPDPGQVYGYTF.

The CDR3 nucleotides read TGTGCCTGGAGCGCCGGGACTAGCGGGGGGGGCAATGAGCAGTTCTTC. Translating gives CAWSAGTSGGGNEQFF. The chain employs TRBV30 and TRBJ2-1; 16 positions match TRBD2. This CDR3 is 16 amino acids long. The germline V gene encodes CDR1 GTSNPN and CDR2 SVGIG (reference sequence). V lost 3 bases to trimming and J lost 6 bases; unmatched junction nucleotides: 5. Full variable domain (outside the CDR3, taken from reference TRBV30 and TRBJ2-1): SQTIHQWPATLVQPVGSPLSLECTVEGTSNPNLYWYRQAAGRGLQLLFYSVGIGQISSEVPQNLSASRPQDRQFILSSKKLLLSDSGFYLCAWSAGTSGGGNEQFFGPGTRLTVL.